The 8 T cell receptor beta chains given below trace back to one sample, sequenced in a study of multiple sclerosis patients with progressive multifocal leukoencephalopathy. Libraries were prepared by immunoSEQ multiplex PCR; TCRdb keeps only in-frame clonotypes and omits some of them. The sample gives fewer than 35,000 clones, about 91% of which show up once; over 1.3% is in the top ten. Time point noted: before natalizumab initiation. The sequenced sample was PBMCs. The source of these receptors is a human donor with multiple sclerosis.

The chain combines TRBV7-9 with TRBJ1-6; D perhaps matches TRBD1 (5 bases). V was pared by 3 bases and J by 13 bases, with 10 bases between. CDR1 is SEHNR and CDR2 is FQNEAQ in the germline V gene (reference sequence). This CDR3 has 12 amino acids. The CDR3 loop is CASSLAQEPLHF. In DNA, the CDR3 is TGTGCCAGCAGCTTGGCACAGGAGCCCCTCCACTTT.

The gene calls are TRBV5-4 and TRBJ1-1, with D perhaps TRBD1 (6 bases). Germline V gene lookup returns CDR1 SGHNT and CDR2 YYREEE (reference sequence). Trimming took 1 base from V and 7 from J, leaving 8 bases between them. This CDR3 contains 12 residues. The CDR3 loop reads CASSLSDSEAFF. As DNA, the CDR3 is TGTGCCAGCAGCTTGTCGGACAGTGAAGCTTTCTTT.

The rearrangement joins TRBV6-4 to TRBJ2-1; D not resolved. V shed 8 bases and J shed 0 bases, with 11 bases lying between them. Germline assignment: CDR1 MRHNA and CDR2 SNTAGT. This CDR3 has 14 residues. The CDR3 DNA reads as TGTGCCAGCGTGTTTAGGAGCTCCTACAATGAGCAGTTCTTC. As protein: CASVFRSSYNEQFF.

The V and J genes are TRBV19 and TRBJ2-1, with D tentatively TRBD2 (6 bases). Germline V gene sequence: CDR1 LNHDA, CDR2 SQIVND (reference sequence). This CDR3 comprises 12 residues. V was shortened by 3 bases and J by 7 bases, with 7 bases between the two germline ends. The CDR3 DNA follows: TGTGCCAGTAGTATCCGGGGGAATGAGCAGTTCTTC. This sequence encodes CASSIRGNEQFF.

The rearrangement links TRBV19 to TRBJ1-2; D might be TRBD1 (6 bases). This CDR3 spans 15 amino acids. Germline assignment: CDR1 LNHDA and CDR2 SQIVND (reference sequence). The ends were cut back, 6 bases at V and 4 bases at J, with 18 bases in the middle. The CDR3 sequence is CASRLNTGWSYGYTF. In DNA form, the CDR3 reads TGTGCCAGTAGGCTGAATACAGGGTGGAGCTATGGCTACACCTTC.

V usage is TRBV18 and J usage is TRBJ1-1; D is undetermined. With 5 bases removed from V and 0 bases from J, the gap between germline ends came to 7 bases. The CDR3 extends over 13 amino acids. Per the germline V gene, CDR1 is KGHSH and CDR2 is LQKENI. The CDR3 region is CASSSDLNTEAFF. CDR3 in DNA: TGTGCCAGCTCATCTGATTTGAACACTGAAGCTTTCTTT.

The CDR3 protein is CSVELREDQGIHGSQYF. CDR3 in DNA: TGCAGCGTTGAATTGCGGGAGGATCAGGGGATTCATGGGTCCCAGTACTTC. V and J are TRBV29-1 and TRBJ2-5; TRBD2 matches 8 bases. The CDR3 spans 17 residues. CDR1 and CDR2 from the germline V gene are SQVTM and ANQGSEA. Trimming took 2 bases from V and 9 from J; bases not matched to a gene: 20.

The gene calls are TRBV6-6 and TRBJ2-7, with a possible D match to TRBD1 (5 bases). This CDR3 is 12 amino acids long. Germline V gives CDR1 MNHNY, CDR2 SVGAGI (reference sequence). With 5 bases removed from V and 5 bases from J, the gap between germline ends came to 10 bases. The CDR3 nucleotides are TGTGCCAGCAGTAGGTCAGGGAACGAGCAGTACTTC. This codes for CASSRSGNEQYF.